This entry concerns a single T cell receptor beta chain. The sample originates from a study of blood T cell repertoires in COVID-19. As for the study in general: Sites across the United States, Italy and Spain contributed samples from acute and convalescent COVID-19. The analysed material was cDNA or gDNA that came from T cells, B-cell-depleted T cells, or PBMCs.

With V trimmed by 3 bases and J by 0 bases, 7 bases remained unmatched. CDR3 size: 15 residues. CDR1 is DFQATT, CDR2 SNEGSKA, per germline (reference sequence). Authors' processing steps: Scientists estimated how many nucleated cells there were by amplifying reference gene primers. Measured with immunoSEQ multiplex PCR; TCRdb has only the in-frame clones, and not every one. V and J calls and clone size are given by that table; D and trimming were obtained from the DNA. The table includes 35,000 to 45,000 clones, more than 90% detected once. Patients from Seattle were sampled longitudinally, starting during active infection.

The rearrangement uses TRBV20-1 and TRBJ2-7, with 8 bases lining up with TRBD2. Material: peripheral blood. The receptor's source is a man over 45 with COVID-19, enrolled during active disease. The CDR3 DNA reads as TGCAGTGCTAGTAAGGGACTAGAGGCCTCCTACGAGCAGTACTTC. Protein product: CSASKGLEASYEQYF.